Listed below are T cell receptor beta chains from one sample, sequenced in a study of blood T cell repertoires in COVID-19. Clones were read by immunoSEQ multiplex PCR, and TCRdb kept only the in-frame ones, dropping some. The data hold tens of thousands of clones, with about 80% observed a single time. Material: peripheral blood. The source of these receptors is a human donor in a cohort sampled during active COVID-19. CDR3s include the opening cysteine and the closing phenylalanine or tryptophan. A D gene is named only where the DNA matches it firmly. Only part of the rows carry a size: once, few, many, or a class if the clone is expanded.

v_call	j_call	clone_size	d_call	cdr3_nt	cdr3_aa
TRBV19	TRBJ2-7	NA	NA	TGTGCCAGTAGTATCGCTACAGGACCCCTCTACGAGCAGTACTTC	CASSIATGPLYEQYF
TRBV7-8	TRBJ2-3	NA	TRBD2	TGTGCCAGCAGCCTTAGCGGGACCCCACCCTTCTCAGATACGCAGTATTTT	CASSLSGTPPFSDTQYF
TRBV10-3	TRBJ2-1	few	NA	TGTGCCATCGGGGCTGCGGGACAGAGAAACAATGAGCAGTTCTTC	CAIGAAGQRNNEQFF
TRBV11-2	TRBJ1-2	NA	TRBD1	TGTGCCAGCAGCCCGACAGGGGGTTGGGGCTACACCTTC	CASSPTGGWGYTF
TRBV11-1	TRBJ2-4	NA	NA	TGTGCCAGCAGCTTACGCGCGGGAACGACCAAAAACATTCAGTACTTC	CASSLRAGTTKNIQYF
TRBV6-1	TRBJ2-3	NA	NA	TGTGCCAGCAGTGAAGCGGTCGCGGGAAGCACAGATACGCAGTATTTT	CASSEAVAGSTDTQYF
TRBV6-5	TRBJ1-5	NA	NA	TGTGCCAGCCTAAACCCCAATCAGCCCCAGCATTTT	CASLNPNQPQHF
TRBV5-6	TRBJ2-1	NA	TRBD2	TGTGCCAGCAGCTTGTGGCTAGCGGGAGCCTCCTACAATGAGCAGTTCTTC	CASSLWLAGASYNEQFF
TRBV28	TRBJ2-7	NA	TRBD1	TGTGCCAGCAGTACAACCGGACAGGGGGGGCTTTACGAGCAGTACTTC	CASSTTGQGGLYEQYF
TRBV10-1	TRBJ2-5	NA	TRBD2	TGCGCCAGCAGGGGTTTGGGCGGGAGGGAGGAGACCCAGTACTTC	CASRGLGGREETQYF
TRBV5-4	TRBJ2-7	few	NA	TGTGCCAGCAGCTTGGATCGGGATCCCTCCTACGAGCAGTACTTC	CASSLDRDPSYEQYF
TRBV5-1	TRBJ1-1	few	TRBD1	TGCGCCAGCAGGGGTGGGGACAGGCAAACGAACACTGAAGCTTTCTTT	CASRGGDRQTNTEAFF
TRBV27	TRBJ2-2	NA	TRBD2	TGTGCCAGCCATGGGGCTAGCGGGAGTAACGGGGAGCTGTTTTTT	CASHGASGSNGELFF
TRBV7-8	TRBJ1-4	NA	NA	TGTGCCAGCAGCCGGCTCGAGTCGCCTAATGAAAAACTGTTTTTT	CASSRLESPNEKLFF
TRBV2	TRBJ2-5	NA	TRBD1	TGTGCCATACGACAGGGGGGAGGAGAGACCCAGTACTTC	CAIRQGGGETQYF
TRBV6-5	TRBJ1-6	NA	TRBD1	TGTGCCAGCAGTCTATCGGGACAGGGTAATTCACCCCTCCACTTT	CASSLSGQGNSPLHF
TRBV11-2	TRBJ2-7	NA	TRBD2	TGTGCCAGCAGCACCACTGGAGCGGGAGTTCTCTACGAGCAGTACTTC	CASSTTGAGVLYEQYF
TRBV27	TRBJ2-3	many	TRBD2	TGTGCCAGCAGTTTACCGACTAGCGGGGGTACAGATACGCAGTATTTT	CASSLPTSGGTDTQYF
TRBV6-1	TRBJ2-4	NA	TRBD1	TGTGCCAGCAGTGGCGCCGGGACAGGGGGCCTAGCGGGACGGAACATTCAGTACTTC	CASSGAGTGGLAGRNIQYF
TRBV6-5	TRBJ2-5	NA	TRBD1	TGTGCCAGCAGTTTCTCGACAGGGGGCGCGGAGACCCAGTACTTC	CASSFSTGGAETQYF
TRBV6-6	TRBJ1-4	NA	NA	TGTGCCAGCAGCCCTAAGTATCCCTTGAATGAAAAACTGTTTTTT	CASSPKYPLNEKLFF
TRBV7-9	TRBJ1-1	few	TRBD1	TGTGCCAGCAGTCCTCCTACAGGGGGGAACACTGAAGCTTTCTTT	CASSPPTGGNTEAFF
TRBV7-2	TRBJ2-5	once	NA	TGTGCCAGCAGCTTTCTCAATAGCGGAAACCAAGAGACCCAGTACTTC	CASSFLNSGNQETQYF
TRBV7-2	TRBJ2-1	NA	TRBD2	TGTGCCAGCAGCTTATTTGGGAAGACTAGCATGGTTCCCGATGAGCAGTTCTTC	CASSLFGKTSMVPDEQFF
TRBV5-1	TRBJ2-3	NA	NA	TGCGCCAGCAGCTTGGTAGGACTCAGCACAGATACGCAGTATTTT	CASSLVGLSTDTQYF
TRBV7-3	TRBJ2-1	NA	TRBD2	TGTGCCAGCAGCTTATCTAGCGGGAGTTTTGATGAGCAGTTCTTC	CASSLSSGSFDEQFF
TRBV7-2	TRBJ2-2	NA	NA	TGTGCCAGCAGCCCGCGGCGGGGGAACACCGGGGAGCTGTTTTTT	CASSPRRGNTGELFF
TRBV5-5	TRBJ1-5	few	NA	TGTGCCAGCAGCTTGGCACGGGGGGGAGGAAATCAGCCCCAGCATTTT	CASSLARGGGNQPQHF
TRBV6-5	TRBJ1-2	NA	TRBD1	TGTGCCAGCAGCCAAGGGACAGGGGTGGGCTATGGCTACACCTTC	CASSQGTGVGYGYTF
TRBV6-6	TRBJ1-1	once	TRBD1	TGTGCCAGCAGTTATACAGGGGGGAACACTGAAGCTTTCTTT	CASSYTGGNTEAFF
TRBV18	TRBJ2-7	NA	NA	TGTGCCAGCTCACCTTCCCTGGGGGGAACCTACGAGCAGTACTTC	CASSPSLGGTYEQYF
TRBV5-1	TRBJ2-3	NA	NA	TGCGCCAGCAGCTTGGTGCGGGACCCCACAGATACGCAGTATTTT	CASSLVRDPTDTQYF
TRBV4-1	TRBJ1-3	NA	TRBD1	TGCGCCAGCAGCCAAGGAGGACAGGGGGGAAACACCATATATTTT	CASSQGGQGGNTIYF
TRBV7-3	TRBJ2-1	few	NA	TGTGCCAGCAGCTTAAGGGGGGCGGGAGCCTCCTACAATGAGCAGTTCTTC	CASSLRGAGASYNEQFF
TRBV5-4	TRBJ1-1	NA	NA	TGTGCCAGCAGCCCCCGCGGACAGTTGAACACTGAAGCTTTCTTT	CASSPRGQLNTEAFF
TRBV6-5	TRBJ1-4	few	TRBD1	TGTGCCAGCAGGCTAGACAGGGTTCATGAAAAACTGTTTTTT	CASRLDRVHEKLFF
TRBV23-1	TRBJ1-1	NA	NA	TGCGCCAGCAGTCAATCCACCGTGAGGAACACTGAAGCTTTCTTT	CASSQSTVRNTEAFF
TRBV7-8	TRBJ1-1	NA	NA	TGTGCCAGCAGTCGGGGTCCGAACACTGAAGCTTTCTTT	CASSRGPNTEAFF
TRBV3-1/TRBV3-2	TRBJ2-1	NA	NA	TGTGCCAGCAGCCAAGTGTCGGGGTACTCCTACAATGAGCAGTTCTTC	CASSQVSGYSYNEQFF
TRBV7-3	TRBJ2-2	NA	TRBD1	TGTGCCAGCAGCTCCCAGGGGGCAGGGACCGGGGAGCTGTTTTTT	CASSSQGAGTGELFF
TRBV9	TRBJ1-1	NA	NA	TGTGCCAGCAGCCCTCGGACGGGGGGGAACACTGAAGCTTTCTTT	CASSPRTGGNTEAFF
TRBV27	TRBJ1-4	NA	NA	TGTGCCAGCAGTCCAGGGTGGGAAAAACTGTTTTTT	CASSPGWEKLFF
TRBV3-1/TRBV3-2	TRBJ2-3	few	TRBD2	TGTGCCAGCAGCCAAGGTGCTAGCGGGAGATATACGCAGTATTTT	CASSQGASGRYTQYF
TRBV11-2	TRBJ2-3	NA	NA	TGTGCCAGCAGCTTAGCGGGAGCTTTAACAGATACGCAGTATTTT	CASSLAGALTDTQYF
TRBV4-2	TRBJ2-1	NA	TRBD2	TGTGCCAGCAGCCAAGAACCGTCGAGGTCTAGCGGGTACAATGAGCAGTTCTTC	CASSQEPSRSSGYNEQFF